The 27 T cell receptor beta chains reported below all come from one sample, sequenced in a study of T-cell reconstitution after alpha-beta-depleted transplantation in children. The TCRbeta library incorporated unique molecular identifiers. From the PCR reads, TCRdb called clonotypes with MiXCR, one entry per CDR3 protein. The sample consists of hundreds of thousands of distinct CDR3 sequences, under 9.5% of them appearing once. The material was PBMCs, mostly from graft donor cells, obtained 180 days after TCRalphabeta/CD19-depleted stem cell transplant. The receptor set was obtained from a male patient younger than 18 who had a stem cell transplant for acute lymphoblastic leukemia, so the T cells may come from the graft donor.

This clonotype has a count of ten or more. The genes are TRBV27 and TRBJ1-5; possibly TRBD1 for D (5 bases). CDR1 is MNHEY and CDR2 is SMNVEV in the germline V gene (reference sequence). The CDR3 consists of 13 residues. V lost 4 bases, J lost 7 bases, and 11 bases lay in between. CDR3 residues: CASSWEWGQPQHF. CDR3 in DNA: TGTGCCAGCAGTTGGGAATGGGGGCAGCCCCAGCATTTT.

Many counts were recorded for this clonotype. The CDR3 loop is CASSLRGTGITDTQYF. CDR3 sequence (DNA): TGTGCCAGCAGCTTAAGAGGGACAGGGATAACAGATACGCAGTATTTT. The chain combines TRBV5-6 with TRBJ2-3, with 9 positions matching TRBD1. J gave up 3 bases and V 2 bases, and 7 bases lay outside the gene matches. From germline, CDR1 is SGHDT and CDR2 YYEEEE. CDR3 length: 16 amino acids. Full variable domain (remainder filled in from reference TRBV5-6 and TRBJ2-3): DAGVTQSPTHLIKTRGQQVTLRCSPKSGHDTVSWYQQALGQGPQFIFQYYEEEERQRGNFPDRFSGHQFPNYSSELNVNALLLGDSALYLCASSLRGTGITDTQYFGPGTRLTVL.

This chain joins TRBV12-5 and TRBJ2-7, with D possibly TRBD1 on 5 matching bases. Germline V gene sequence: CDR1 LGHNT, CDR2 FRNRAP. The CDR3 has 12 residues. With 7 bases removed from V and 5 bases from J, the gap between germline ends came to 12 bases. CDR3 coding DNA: TGTGCTAGTGAGGGGTCTCGGAACGAGCAGTACTTC. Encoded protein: CASEGSRNEQYF.

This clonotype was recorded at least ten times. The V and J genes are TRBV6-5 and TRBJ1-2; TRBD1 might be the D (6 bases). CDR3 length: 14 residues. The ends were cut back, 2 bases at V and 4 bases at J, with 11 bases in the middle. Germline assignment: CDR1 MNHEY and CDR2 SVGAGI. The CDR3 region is CASSYRGHTYGYTF. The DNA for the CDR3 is TGTGCCAGCAGTTACAGGGGACACACCTATGGCTACACCTTC.

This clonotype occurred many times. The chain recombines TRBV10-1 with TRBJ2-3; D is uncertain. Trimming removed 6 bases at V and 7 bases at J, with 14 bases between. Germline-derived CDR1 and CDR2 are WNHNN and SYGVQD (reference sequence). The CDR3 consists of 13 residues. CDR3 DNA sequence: TGCGCCAGCAGCTACGAAATGGGATATACGCAGTATTTT. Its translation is CASSYEMGYTQYF.

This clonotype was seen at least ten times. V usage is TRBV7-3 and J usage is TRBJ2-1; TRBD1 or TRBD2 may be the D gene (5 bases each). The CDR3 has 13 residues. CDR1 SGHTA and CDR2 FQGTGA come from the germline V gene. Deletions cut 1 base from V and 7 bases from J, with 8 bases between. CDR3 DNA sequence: TGTGCCAGCAGCTTAAGGGACCGGAATGAGCAGTTCTTC. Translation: CASSLRDRNEQFF. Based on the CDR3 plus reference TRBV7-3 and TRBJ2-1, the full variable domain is GAGVSQTPSNKVTEKGKYVELRCDPISGHTALYWYRQSLGQGPEFLIYFQGTGAADDSGLPNDRFFAVRPEGSVSTLKIQRTERGDSAVYLCASSLRDRNEQFFGPGTRLTVL.

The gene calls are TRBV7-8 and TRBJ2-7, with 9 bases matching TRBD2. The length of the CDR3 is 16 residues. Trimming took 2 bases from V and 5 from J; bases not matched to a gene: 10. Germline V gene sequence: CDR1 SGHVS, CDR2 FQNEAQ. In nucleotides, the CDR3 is TGTGCCAGCAGCTTATTGTCCGCGGGAGGGCCGAACGAGCAGTACTTC. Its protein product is CASSLLSAGGPNEQYF.

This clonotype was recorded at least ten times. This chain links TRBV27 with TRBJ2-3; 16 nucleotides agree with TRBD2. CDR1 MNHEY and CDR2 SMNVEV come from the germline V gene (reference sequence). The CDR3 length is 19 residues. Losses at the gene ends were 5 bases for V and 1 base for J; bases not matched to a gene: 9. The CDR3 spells CASSKGTSGGASGTDTQYF. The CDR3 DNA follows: TGTGCCAGCAGTAAAGGGACTAGCGGGGGGGCTTCTGGCACAGATACGCAGTATTTT.

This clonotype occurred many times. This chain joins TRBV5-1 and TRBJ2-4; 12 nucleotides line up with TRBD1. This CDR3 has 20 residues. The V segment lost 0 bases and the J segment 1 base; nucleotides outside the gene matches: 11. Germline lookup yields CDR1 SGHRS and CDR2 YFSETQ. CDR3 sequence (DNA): TGCGCCAGCAGCTTGGACCCCGGGACAGGGGGCTTATCGGCCAAAAACATTCAGTACTTC. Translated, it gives CASSLDPGTGGLSAKNIQYF.

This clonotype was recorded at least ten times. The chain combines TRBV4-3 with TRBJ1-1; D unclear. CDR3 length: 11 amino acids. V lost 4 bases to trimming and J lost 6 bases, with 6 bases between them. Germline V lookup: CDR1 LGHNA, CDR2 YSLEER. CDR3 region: CASSRAPEAFF. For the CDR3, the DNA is TGCGCCAGCAGCCGGGCCCCTGAAGCTTTCTTT.

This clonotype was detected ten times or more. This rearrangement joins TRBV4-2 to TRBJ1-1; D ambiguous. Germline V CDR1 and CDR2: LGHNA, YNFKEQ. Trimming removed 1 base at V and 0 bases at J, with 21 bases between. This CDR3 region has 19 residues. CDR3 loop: CASSQGFMRVSRMNTEAFF. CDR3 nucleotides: TGTGCCAGCAGCCAAGGCTTTATGAGGGTTTCGAGAATGAACACTGAAGCTTTCTTT.

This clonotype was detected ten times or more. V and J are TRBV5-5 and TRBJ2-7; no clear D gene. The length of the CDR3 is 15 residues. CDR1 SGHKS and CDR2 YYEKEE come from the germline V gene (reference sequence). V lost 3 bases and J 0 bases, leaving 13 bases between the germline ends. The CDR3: CASSSRHWGSYEQYF. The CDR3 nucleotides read TGTGCCAGCAGCTCGCGACACTGGGGCTCCTACGAGCAGTACTTC.

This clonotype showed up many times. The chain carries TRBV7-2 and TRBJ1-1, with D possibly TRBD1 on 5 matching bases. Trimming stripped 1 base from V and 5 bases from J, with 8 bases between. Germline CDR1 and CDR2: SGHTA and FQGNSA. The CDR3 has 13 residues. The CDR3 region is CASSLVPGTEAFF. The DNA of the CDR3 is TGTGCCAGCAGCTTAGTTCCAGGGACTGAAGCTTTCTTT.

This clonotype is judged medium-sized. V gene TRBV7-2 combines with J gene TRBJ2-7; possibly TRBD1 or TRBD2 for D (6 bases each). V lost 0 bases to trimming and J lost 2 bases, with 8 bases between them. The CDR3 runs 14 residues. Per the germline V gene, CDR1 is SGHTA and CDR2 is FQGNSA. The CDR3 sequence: CASSLAGGPYEQYF. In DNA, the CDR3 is TGTGCCAGCAGCTTAGCGGGGGGCCCCTACGAGCAGTACTTC.

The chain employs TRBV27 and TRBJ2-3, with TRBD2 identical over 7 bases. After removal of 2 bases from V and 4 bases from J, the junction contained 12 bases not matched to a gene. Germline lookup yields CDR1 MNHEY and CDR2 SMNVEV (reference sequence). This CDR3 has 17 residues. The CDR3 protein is CASSLVPAGVSADTQYF. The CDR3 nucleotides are TGTGCCAGCAGTTTAGTCCCCGCGGGGGTCTCGGCAGATACGCAGTATTTT.

CDR3 nucleotide sequence: TGTGCCAGCAGTGAACGGAAGCGGGGGCAGTACTTC. Translating it yields CASSERKRGQYF. This chain joins TRBV2 and TRBJ2-7; 7 nucleotides agree with TRBD2. CDR1 is SNHLY and CDR2 is FYNNEI in the germline V gene. This CDR3 has 12 residues. The V and J ends lost 2 bases and 9 bases, in that order; junction bases with no gene match: 4.

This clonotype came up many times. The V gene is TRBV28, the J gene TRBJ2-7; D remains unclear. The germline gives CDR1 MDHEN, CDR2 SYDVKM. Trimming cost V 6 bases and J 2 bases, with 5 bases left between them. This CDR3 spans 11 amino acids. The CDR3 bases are TGTGCCAGCAGAGGTCCCTACGAGCAGTACTTC. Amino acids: CASRGPYEQYF.

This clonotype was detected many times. The CDR3 DNA follows: TGTGCCAGCAGTCCGTGGAGCACCGGGGAGCTGTTTTTT. This codes for CASSPWSTGELFF. The V call is TRBV28, the J call TRBJ2-2; D is undetermined. The CDR3 is 13 amino acids. Germline V gives CDR1 MDHEN, CDR2 SYDVKM. V shed 5 bases and J shed 4 bases, with 8 bases lying between them.

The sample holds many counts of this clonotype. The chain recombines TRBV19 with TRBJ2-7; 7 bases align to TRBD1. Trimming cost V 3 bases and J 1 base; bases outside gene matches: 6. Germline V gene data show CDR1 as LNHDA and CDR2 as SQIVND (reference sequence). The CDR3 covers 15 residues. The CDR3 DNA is TGTGCCAGTAGTATCCGGCTGGACAGGTCCTACGAGCAGTACTTC. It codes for CASSIRLDRSYEQYF.

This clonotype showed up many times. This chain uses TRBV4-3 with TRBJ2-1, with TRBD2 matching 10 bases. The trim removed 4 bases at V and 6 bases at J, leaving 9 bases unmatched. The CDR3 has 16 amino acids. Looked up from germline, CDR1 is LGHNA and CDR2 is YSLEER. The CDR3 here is CASSLIRSGGVNEQFF. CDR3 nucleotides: TGCGCCAGCAGCCTCATACGCAGCGGGGGGGTCAATGAGCAGTTCTTC.

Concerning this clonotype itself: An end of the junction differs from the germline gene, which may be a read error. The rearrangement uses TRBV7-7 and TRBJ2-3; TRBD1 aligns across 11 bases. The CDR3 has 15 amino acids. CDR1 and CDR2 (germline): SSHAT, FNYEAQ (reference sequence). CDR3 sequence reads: CASSQDRGPTDTQYF. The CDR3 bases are TGTGCTAGCAGCCAGGACAGGGGGCCCACAGATACGCAGTATTTT.

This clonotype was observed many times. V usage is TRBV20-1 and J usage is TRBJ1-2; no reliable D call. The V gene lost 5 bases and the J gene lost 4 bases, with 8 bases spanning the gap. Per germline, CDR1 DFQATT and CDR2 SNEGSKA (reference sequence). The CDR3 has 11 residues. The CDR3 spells CSAPNGYGYTF. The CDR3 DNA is TGCAGTGCTCCCAATGGCTATGGCTACACCTTC.

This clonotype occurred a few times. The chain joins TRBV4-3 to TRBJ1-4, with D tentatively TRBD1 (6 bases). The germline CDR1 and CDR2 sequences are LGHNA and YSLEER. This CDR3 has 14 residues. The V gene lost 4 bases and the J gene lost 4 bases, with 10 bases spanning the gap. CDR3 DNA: TGCGCCAGCAGCCCCCGACAGGTTAATGAAAAACTGTTTTTT. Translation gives CASSPRQVNEKLFF.

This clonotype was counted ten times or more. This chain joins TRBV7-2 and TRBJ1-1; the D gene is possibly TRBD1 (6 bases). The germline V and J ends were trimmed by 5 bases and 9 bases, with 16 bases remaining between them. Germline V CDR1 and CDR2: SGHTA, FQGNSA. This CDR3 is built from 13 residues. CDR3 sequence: CASSQDSPGKAFF. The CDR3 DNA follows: TGTGCCAGCAGCCAGGACAGTCCGGGGAAAGCTTTCTTT.

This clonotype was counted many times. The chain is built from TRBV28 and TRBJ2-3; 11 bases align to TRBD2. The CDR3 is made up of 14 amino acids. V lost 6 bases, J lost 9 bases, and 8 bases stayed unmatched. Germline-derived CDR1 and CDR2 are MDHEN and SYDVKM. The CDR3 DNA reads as TGTGCCAGCAGAACTAGCGGGAGCGGGCGGACGCAGTATTTT. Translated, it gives CASRTSGSGRTQYF.

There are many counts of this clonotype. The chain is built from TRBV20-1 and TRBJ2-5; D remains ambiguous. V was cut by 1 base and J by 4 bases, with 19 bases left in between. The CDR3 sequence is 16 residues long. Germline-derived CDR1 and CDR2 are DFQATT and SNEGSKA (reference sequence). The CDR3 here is CSARGGVPSVGETQYF. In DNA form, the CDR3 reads TGCAGTGCTAGAGGTGGCGTCCCTTCGGTTGGAGAGACCCAGTACTTC.

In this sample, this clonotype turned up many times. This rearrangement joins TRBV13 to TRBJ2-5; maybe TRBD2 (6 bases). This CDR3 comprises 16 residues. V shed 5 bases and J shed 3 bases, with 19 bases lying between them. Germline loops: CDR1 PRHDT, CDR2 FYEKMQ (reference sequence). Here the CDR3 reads CASSKRGFPGEETQYF. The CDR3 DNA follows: TGTGCCAGCAGCAAACGGGGCTTCCCGGGAGAAGAGACCCAGTACTTC.